The 4 T cell receptor beta chains below all came from one sample that was sequenced in a study of blood T cell repertoires in COVID-19. The protocol was immunoSEQ multiplex PCR, while the TCRdb copy is restricted to in-frame clones and leaves out a portion. Of 200,000 or so clones detected, nearly 90% appear once; the ten largest clones hold about 18%. The sample consisted of peripheral blood. The receptors were sampled from a man aged 50 or older with COVID-19, enrolled during active disease.

The rearrangement uses TRBV18 and TRBJ2-7; TRBD1 matches at 11 bases. The germline V gene encodes CDR1 KGHSH and CDR2 LQKENI. This CDR3 region has 17 residues. V shed 1 base, J shed 6 bases, and the junction held 11 bases outside the gene matches. The CDR3 region is CASSPRTSGTGGFEQYF. The CDR3 DNA sequence: TGTGCCAGCTCACCACGAACTTCCGGGACAGGGGGGTTCGAGCAGTACTTC.

The J gene is TRBJ2-3, the V gene TRBV27, with D perhaps TRBD1 (5 bases). V lost 4 bases, J lost 0 bases, and 8 bases lay in between. This CDR3 is built from 14 residues. The V gene's germline CDR1 is MNHEY and CDR2 SMNVEV (reference sequence). This chain's CDR3 is CASSSGISTDTQYF. For the CDR3, the DNA is TGTGCCAGCAGTTCAGGGATTAGCACAGATACGCAGTATTTT.

The chain uses TRBV28 and TRBJ1-5; TRBD1 matches 9 bases. V was clipped by 5 bases and J by 2 bases; unmatched bases: 10. Germline V gene lookup returns CDR1 MDHEN and CDR2 SYDVKM. The CDR3 loop spans 17 amino acids. This chain's CDR3 is CASSTPTGGGGNQPQHF. DNA of the CDR3: TGTGCCAGCAGTACACCGACAGGGGGTGGAGGCAATCAGCCCCAGCATTTT.

The chain has TRBV15 and TRBJ2-7; 13 nucleotides line up with TRBD2. This CDR3 has 17 amino acids. The V gene end was trimmed by 3 bases and the J gene end by 4 bases; junction bases not matched to a gene: 9. Germline CDR1 reads LNHNV; CDR2 reads YYDKDF (reference sequence). CDR3 protein: CATSSARLAGGGYEQYF. In nucleotides, the CDR3 is TGTGCCACCAGCAGCGCTAGACTAGCGGGGGGAGGGTACGAGCAGTACTTC.